A selection of T cell receptor beta chains follows, all from one sample in a study of T cell responses to AZD1222 COVID-19 vaccine. Clones were read by immunoSEQ multiplex PCR, and TCRdb kept only the in-frame ones, dropping some. The table lists 150,000 or so clones, around 93% of them singletons. Source: peripheral blood, taken 28 days after the second AZD1222 dose. All receptors derive from an adult who received the AZD1222 COVID-19 vaccine. Each CDR3 is given with its conserved first and last residue. The D gene is left open where the match is weak. Clone size is shown for a subset of rows, as once, few, many or a class of expanded clone.

clone_size	d_call	j_call	v_call	cdr3_aa	cdr3_nt
-	-	TRBJ2-5	TRBV6-1	CASSESGRQETQYF	TGTGCCAGCAGTGAATCGGGACGCCAAGAGACCCAGTACTTC
-	-	TRBJ1-1	TRBV29-1	CSAQNTEAFF	TGCAGCGCACAGAACACTGAAGCTTTCTTT
-	-	TRBJ1-1	TRBV6-5	CASSYSPVSEAFF	TGTGCCAGCAGTTACTCGCCAGTATCTGAAGCTTTCTTT
-	TRBD1	TRBJ1-6	TRBV19	CASSTSDRGDDNSPLHF	TGTGCCAGCAGCACTTCGGACAGGGGAGATGATAATTCACCCCTCCACTTT
-	-	TRBJ2-5	TRBV7-9	CASSPRGETQYF	TGTGCCAGCAGCCCAAGGGGGGAGACCCAGTACTTC
-	-	TRBJ2-2	TRBV7-7	CASRSGTANTGELFF	TGTGCTAGCAGATCCGGGACTGCGAACACCGGGGAGCTGTTTTTT
-	TRBD1	TRBJ1-1	TRBV9	CASSARTGGTEAFF	TGTGCCAGCAGCGCGCGGACAGGGGGGACTGAAGCTTTCTTT
once	-	TRBJ2-7	TRBV2	CASSEGSGPSSYEQYF	TGTGCCAGCAGTGAAGGGAGCGGGCCCAGCTCCTACGAGCAGTACTTC
-	-	TRBJ2-3	TRBV5-1	CASSLLTDTQYF	TGCGCCAGCAGCTTACTTACAGATACGCAGTATTTT
-	-	TRBJ1-4	TRBV7-9	CASSLRAASNEKLFF	TGTGCCAGCAGCCTCCGGGCAGCGTCTAATGAAAAACTGTTTTTT
-	-	TRBJ2-1	TRBV2	CASGYGHYNEQFF	TGTGCCAGCGGTTACGGACATTACAATGAGCAGTTCTTC
-	TRBD1	TRBJ2-7	TRBV7-9	CASSPGQGVDEQYF	TGTGCCAGCAGCCCCGGACAGGGGGTCGACGAGCAGTACTTC
-	-	TRBJ1-1	TRBV27	CASSLSPRLDTEAFF	TGTGCCAGCAGTTTATCCCCACGGCTAGACACTGAAGCTTTCTTT
-	TRBD1	TRBJ2-3	TRBV9	CASSALRQGLMADTQYF	TGTGCCAGCAGCGCCCTAAGACAGGGTCTTATGGCAGATACGCAGTATTTT
-	TRBD2	TRBJ2-2	TRBV19	CASRTSVNTGELFF	TGTGCCTCGAGGACTAGCGTTAACACCGGGGAGCTGTTTTTT
-	TRBD2	TRBJ2-1	TRBV25-1	CASSRRREGRSNEQFF	TGTGCCAGCAGTCGAAGACGGGAGGGCCGCAGCAATGAGCAGTTCTTC
-	TRBD1	TRBJ1-2	TRBV18	CASSPEPTETGDFNYGYTF	TGTGCCAGCTCACCAGAACCAACGGAAACAGGGGACTTTAACTATGGCTACACCTTC
once	-	TRBJ2-5	TRBV7-9	CASSVAVWETQYF	TGTGCCAGCAGCGTCGCTGTTTGGGAGACCCAGTACTTC
once	-	TRBJ1-5	TRBV6-5	CASRVSGDSNQPQHF	TGTGCCAGCAGGGTTAGCGGGGATAGCAATCAGCCCCAGCATTTT
-	TRBD1	TRBJ1-2	TRBV19	CASSMRRQGAYYGYTF	TGTGCCAGTAGTATGAGGCGACAGGGGGCTTACTATGGCTACACCTTC
once	-	TRBJ1-1	TRBV28	CASSLIARVNTEAFF	TGTGCCAGCAGTTTAATTGCCCGGGTGAACACTGAAGCTTTCTTT
-	TRBD2	TRBJ2-1	TRBV19	CASSPLAGSYNEQFF	TGTGCCAGTAGTCCCCTAGCGGGGTCATACAATGAGCAGTTCTTC
-	-	TRBJ1-2	TRBV18	CASSPPITGYGYTF	TGTGCCAGCTCACCACCGATCACAGGGTATGGCTACACCTTC
-	-	TRBJ1-1	TRBV28	CASSTSRGVTEAFF	TGTGCCAGCAGTACCTCGAGGGGGGTCACTGAAGCTTTCTTT
-	-	TRBJ1-1	TRBV2	CASRGQRNTEAFF	TGTGCCAGCAGAGGACAGCGGAACACTGAAGCTTTCTTT
-	TRBD1	TRBJ1-5	TRBV6-2/TRBV6-3	CASSPDRGRGDQPQHF	TGTGCCAGCAGCCCGGACAGGGGGCGAGGCGATCAGCCCCAGCATTTT
once	-	TRBJ2-1	TRBV30	CAWMRVSYNEQFF	TGTGCCTGGATGCGGGTGTCCTACAATGAGCAGTTCTTC
-	-	TRBJ1-3	TRBV7-3	CASSLMGGQGNTIYF	TGTGCCAGCAGCTTAATGGGGGGCCAAGGGAACACCATATATTTT
-	TRBD1	TRBJ2-3	TRBV6-5	CASMRQGTDTQYF	TGTGCCAGCATGAGACAGGGAACAGATACGCAGTATTTT
-	-	TRBJ2-7	TRBV23-1	CASIHGAYEQYF	TGCGCCAGCATACATGGGGCCTACGAGCAGTACTTC
-	-	TRBJ2-2	TRBV7-8	CASSPQGRELFF	TGTGCCAGCAGTCCCCAGGGTCGGGAGCTGTTTTTT
once	-	TRBJ2-5	TRBV9	CASSVVGAGETQYF	TGTGCCAGCAGCGTAGTTGGGGCCGGAGAGACCCAGTACTTC
-	-	TRBJ2-7	TRBV5-6	CASSLRSTRSYEQYF	TGTGCCAGCAGCCTTCGTTCGACTCGCTCCTACGAGCAGTACTTC
once	-	TRBJ1-1	TRBV28	CASIVGGNTEAFF	TGTGCCAGCATTGTGGGGGGCAACACTGAAGCTTTCTTT
-	-	TRBJ2-7	TRBV11-2	CASSPSLLQTYEQYF	TGTGCCAGCAGCCCCAGCCTCCTCCAAACCTACGAGCAGTACTTC
-	-	TRBJ2-3	TRBV28	CASSLDTVADTQYF	TGTGCCAGCAGTTTGGATACAGTGGCAGATACGCAGTATTTT
-	TRBD1	TRBJ1-4	TRBV6-6	CASSYDRGATNEKLFF	TGTGCCAGCAGTTACGACAGGGGGGCAACTAATGAAAAACTGTTTTTT
-	-	TRBJ1-4	TRBV19	CASRKRTATNEKLFF	TGTGCCAGTAGGAAAAGGACAGCAACTAATGAAAAACTGTTTTTT
-	-	TRBJ2-7	TRBV6-1	CASSEYEQYF	TGTGCCAGCAGTGAATACGAGCAGTACTTC
-	TRBD2	TRBJ2-3	TRBV10-2	CASSEYGTSVTDTQYF	TGCGCCAGCAGTGAGTATGGAACTAGCGTCACAGATACGCAGTATTTT